The entry below gives a single T cell receptor (beta chain) sequence along with its context. The antigen is undetermined. This sample is drawn from a study of OX40 agonist ivuxolimab in advanced cancers. Study conclusions and caveats: Low normalized clonal expansion also occurred in some nonresponding patients. Clonal expansion by week 6 occurred in CD4+ and CD8+ blood T cells (at 0.1 to 3.0 mg/kg).

Some clones are missing from TCRdb's copy, which holds only in-frame ones; the method was immunoSEQ multiplex PCR. The table lists 10,000 or so clones, 70% to 85% of them singletons. CDR3 length: 9 residues. The germline gives CDR1 DFQATT, CDR2 SNEGSKA (reference sequence). Trimming shortened V by 7 bases and J by 10 bases, and 8 bases separated the two germline ends. The sample in question was CD4+ or CD8+ T cells sorted from blood, obtained in a trial of the OX40 agonist ivuxolimab. The V call is TRBV20-1, the J call TRBJ2-1; D gene uncertain. The receptor's source is an adult with an advanced solid tumor such as melanoma, head and neck, liver or kidney cancer. CDR3 loop: CSGSPEQFF. The CDR3 nucleotides are TGCAGTGGTAGCCCCGAGCAGTTCTTC.